One sample yielded the 15 T cell receptor beta chains listed below, sequenced in a study of regulatory T cells in long-lasting Graves disease (dated by TCRdb to 2020 to 2023). This specimen's time point label, interpreted: newly diagnosed GD, antithyroid drugs for less than 3 months. RNA was extracted from PBMCs in TRIzol for both TCR sequencing and RNA sequencing. The method behind the library was multiplex PCR. Sequenced on an Illumina HiSeq 4000. CDR3 regions were amplified by Arm-PCR with iRepertoire HTBI primers to construct TCR beta libraries. TCRdb reran the public reads through fastp at Q25 and MiXCR, keeping productive beta chains. Rows merge per CDR3 protein into single entries with the most common DNA and genes. The sample table lists 400,000 to 550,000 distinct CDR3 sequences, roughly 15% of them with a count of one. Of the sample, around 10% falls within the top ten clones. The sample also formed part of further work on T cells in Graves' hyperthyroidism and ophthalmopathy.

Material: peripheral blood mononuclear cells (PBMCs), obtained at new diagnosis, from a patient treated with antithyroid drugs. The receptors were sampled from a woman aged 25 to 39 with Graves disease. Donor details come from another sample of the same person, matched by shared clones.

This clonotype has a count of ten or more. The chain combines TRBV28 with TRBJ1-1; D is uncertain. This CDR3 is 11 amino acids long. Trimming removed 6 bases from V and 3 bases from J, with 5 bases in between. Germline V gives CDR1 MDHEN, CDR2 SYDVKM. CDR3 nucleotide sequence: TGTGCCAGCAGACTTGACACTGAAGCTTTCTTT. It is translated as CASRLDTEAFF.

This clonotype has ten or more counts. V usage is TRBV18 and J usage is TRBJ1-6; 8 nucleotides agree with TRBD1. The J segment lost 10 bases and the V segment lost 3 bases, leaving 5 bases of the junction unmatched. The germline CDR1 and CDR2 sequences are KGHSH and LQKENI. The CDR3 extends over 14 amino acids. This CDR3 reads CASSPRQGPSPLHF. CDR3 bases: TGTGCCAGCTCACCCCGACAGGGGCCCTCACCCCTCCACTTT.

On this clonotype itself: This may be a read error, as it is one base from a much larger clone. This chain links TRBV10-3 with TRBJ2-2; D ambiguous. CDR1 and CDR2 (germline): ENHRY, SYGVKD. Trimming took off 6 bases at V and 7 bases at J, with 6 bases between the two ends. The CDR3 consists of 11 residues. The CDR3 reads CAISGDGELFF. CDR3 sequence (DNA): TGTGCCATCAGCGGTGACGGGGAGCTGTTTTTT.

In this sample, this clonotype turned up a few times. The chain links TRBV6-2 or TRBV6-3 to TRBJ1-6, with D tentatively TRBD1 (5 bases). V gave up 11 bases and J gave up 8 bases, with 16 bases separating them. The V gene's germline CDR1 is MNHEY and CDR2 SVGEGT. The CDR3 consists of 13 residues. The CDR3 is CACRVRVDSPLHF. The CDR3 DNA sequence: TGTGCCTGCCGGGTCAGGGTGGATTCACCCCTCCACTTT.

This clonotype appeared many times. The chain carries TRBV7-9 and TRBJ2-1; 10 bases map to TRBD2. The CDR3 covers 16 residues. CDR1 and CDR2 (germline): SEHNR, FQNEAQ (reference sequence). Germline trimming cut 5 bases from V and 7 bases from J; bases unmatched to any gene: 11. DNA of the CDR3: TGTGCCAGCAGCAAAGGGGAGCTAGCGGGAGCTAATGAGCAGTTCTTC. Protein: CASSKGELAGANEQFF.

About this clonotype: At one boundary the junction diverges from the germline segment, which might be a read error. This chain connects TRBV6-5 to TRBJ1-1; 7 bases are a match to TRBD1. Germline V gene sequence: CDR1 MNHEY, CDR2 SVGAGI. The CDR3 is 15 residues long. The CDR3 region has the DNA TGTGCCAGCAGTTACTCGGGACAGATGAACACTGAAGCTTCCTTT. Amino acids: CASSYSGQMNTEASF.

This clonotype has ten or more counts. The chain combines TRBV20-1 with TRBJ2-1; D is possibly TRBD1 or TRBD2 (5 bases each). Trimming removed 3 bases at V and 0 bases at J, with 12 bases between. Germline CDR1 is DFQATT and CDR2 is SNEGSKA (reference sequence). The CDR3 has 15 amino acids. The CDR3 spells CSASGALSSYNEQFF. The CDR3 region has the DNA TGCAGTGCTAGCGGGGCGTTAAGCTCCTACAATGAGCAGTTCTTC.

Only a few counts were recorded for this clonotype. The chain links TRBV6-4 to TRBJ2-3; possibly TRBD2 for D (6 bases). CDR1 is MRHNA, CDR2 SNTAGT, per germline. This CDR3 spans 14 amino acids. V was pared by 5 bases and J by 0 bases, with 9 bases between. This CDR3 reads CASSREASTDTQYF. The CDR3 DNA sequence: TGTGCCAGCAGTAGGGAGGCTAGCACAGATACGCAGTATTTT.

This clonotype was counted ten times or more. This chain uses TRBV30 with TRBJ2-7, with TRBD2 as a possible D gene (6 bases). The V end was cut by 6 bases, the J end by 0 bases, with 15 bases between. CDR3 size: 14 residues. In germline, CDR1 is GTSNPN, CDR2 SVGIG (reference sequence). The chain's CDR3 is CACPLRLDSYEQYF. CDR3 DNA sequence: TGTGCCTGCCCCTTACGACTAGACTCCTACGAGCAGTACTTC.

This clonotype was seen only a few times. The chain has TRBV19 and TRBJ1-1, with D possibly matching TRBD1 (6 bases). Germline V gives CDR1 LNHDA, CDR2 SQIVND (reference sequence). The germline V and J ends were trimmed by 7 bases and 4 bases, with 16 bases remaining between them. CDR3 length: 14 amino acids. The CDR3 loop reads CASKQQGMGTEAFF. The CDR3 nucleotides are TGTGCCAGTAAACAACAGGGTATGGGCACTGAAGCTTTCTTT. The whole variable domain, filled in from reference TRBV19 and TRBJ1-1, reads DGGITQSPKYLFRKEGQNVTLSCEQNLNHDAMYWYRQDPGQGLRLIYYSQIVNDFQKGDIAEGYSVSREKKESFPLTVTSAQKNPTAFYLCASKQQGMGTEAFFGQGTRLTVV.

In DNA, the CDR3 is TGTGCCAGCAAAACGGGGAGCGGGAGATACGAGCAGTACTTC. The encoded protein is CASKTGSGRYEQYF. The genes are TRBV27 and TRBJ2-7; 8 nucleotides match TRBD2. The CDR3 covers 14 residues. Trimming at V came to 7 bases and at J to 4 bases, leaving 9 bases not matched to a gene. CDR1 and CDR2 (germline): MNHEY, SMNVEV (reference sequence).

This clonotype was counted ten times or more. The chain carries TRBV5-4 and TRBJ2-5, with D possibly TRBD2 on 6 matching bases. The V gene's germline CDR1 is SGHNT and CDR2 YYREEE (reference sequence). V was trimmed by 0 bases and J by 5 bases, leaving 17 bases between them. This CDR3 region has 16 residues. The CDR3 DNA is TGTGCCAGCAGCTTGGTCGGCGGAGGGGCCCGGGAGACCCAGTACTTC. Translated: CASSLVGGGARETQYF.

This clonotype occurred many times. The CDR3, as DNA: TGTGCCAGCAGACAACCGGGACAGGGGGTCACTGAAGCTTTCTTT. Amino acids: CASRQPGQGVTEAFF. This chain uses TRBV6-1 with TRBJ1-1; 11 bases line up with TRBD1. V trimming: 6 bases; J trimming: 4 bases; junction bases outside the gene matches: 7. Germline values: CDR1 MNHNS, CDR2 SASEGT. The CDR3 sequence is 15 residues long.

This clonotype has at least ten counts. The chain employs TRBV11-2 and TRBJ1-1; no firm D call. Germline V gene lookup returns CDR1 SGHAT and CDR2 FQNNGV. With 7 bases removed from V and 5 bases from J, the gap between germline ends came to 11 bases. CDR3 size: 12 residues. The CDR3 DNA sequence: TGTGCCAGCATGCGGACTGGGACTGAAGCTTTCTTT. Its protein product is CASMRTGTEAFF.

The table lists this clonotype with a few counts. The gene calls are TRBV12-5 and TRBJ1-2, with 10 bases identical to TRBD1. This CDR3 comprises 14 residues. V dropped 6 bases and J dropped 6; count of bases not matched to a gene: 7. Germline assignment: CDR1 LGHNT and CDR2 FRNRAP. The DNA for the CDR3 is TGTGCTAGTGGGTACGGGACAGGGGAAAATGGCTACACCTTC. Its protein is CASGYGTGENGYTF.